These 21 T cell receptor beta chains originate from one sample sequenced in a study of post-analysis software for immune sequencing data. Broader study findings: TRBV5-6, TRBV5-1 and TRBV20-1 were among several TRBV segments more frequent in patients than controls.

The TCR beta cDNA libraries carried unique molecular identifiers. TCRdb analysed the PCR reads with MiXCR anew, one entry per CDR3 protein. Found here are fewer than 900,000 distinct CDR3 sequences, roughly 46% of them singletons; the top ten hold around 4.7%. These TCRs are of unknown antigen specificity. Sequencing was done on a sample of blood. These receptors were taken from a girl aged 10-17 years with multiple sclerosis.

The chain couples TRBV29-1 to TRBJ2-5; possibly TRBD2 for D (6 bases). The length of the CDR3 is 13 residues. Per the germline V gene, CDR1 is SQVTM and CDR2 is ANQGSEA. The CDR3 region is CVGGRGGQETQYF. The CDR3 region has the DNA TGCGTGGGGGGACGGGGAGGTCAAGAGACCCAGTACTTC.

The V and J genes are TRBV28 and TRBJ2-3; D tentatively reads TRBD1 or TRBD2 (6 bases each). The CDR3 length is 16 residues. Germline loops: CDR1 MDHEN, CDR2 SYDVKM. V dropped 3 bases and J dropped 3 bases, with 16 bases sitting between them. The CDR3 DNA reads TGTGCCAGCAGTTTCCCCCGGGAAGGGGGGACAGATACGCAGTATTTT. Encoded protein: CASSFPREGGTDTQYF. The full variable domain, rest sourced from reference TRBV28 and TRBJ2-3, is DVKVTQSSRYLVKRTGEKVFLECVQDMDHENMFWYRQDPGLGLRLIYFSYDVKMKEKGDIPEGYSVSREKKERFSLILESASTNQTSMYLCASSFPREGGTDTQYFGPGTRLTVL.

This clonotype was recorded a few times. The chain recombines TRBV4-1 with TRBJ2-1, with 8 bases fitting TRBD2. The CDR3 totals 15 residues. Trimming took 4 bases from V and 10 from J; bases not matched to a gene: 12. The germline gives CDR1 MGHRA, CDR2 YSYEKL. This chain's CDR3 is CASSPGLAVGVEQFF. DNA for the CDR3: TGCGCCAGCAGCCCCGGACTAGCCGTGGGTGTAGAGCAGTTCTTC.

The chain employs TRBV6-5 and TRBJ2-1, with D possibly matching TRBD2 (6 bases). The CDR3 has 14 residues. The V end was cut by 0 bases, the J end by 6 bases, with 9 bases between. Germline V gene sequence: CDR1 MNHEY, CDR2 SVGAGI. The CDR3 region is CASSYSQGGNEQFF. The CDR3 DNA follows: TGTGCCAGCAGTTACTCTCAGGGAGGCAATGAGCAGTTCTTC.

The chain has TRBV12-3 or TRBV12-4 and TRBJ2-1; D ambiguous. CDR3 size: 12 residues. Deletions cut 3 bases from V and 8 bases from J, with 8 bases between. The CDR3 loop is CASSLRKYEQFF. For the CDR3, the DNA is TGTGCCAGCAGTTTGCGGAAGTATGAGCAGTTCTTC.

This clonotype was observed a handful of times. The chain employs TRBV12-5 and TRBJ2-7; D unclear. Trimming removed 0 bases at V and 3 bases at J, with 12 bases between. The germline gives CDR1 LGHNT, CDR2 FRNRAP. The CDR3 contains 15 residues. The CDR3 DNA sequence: TGTGCTAGTGGTTTGGTACTGTCCCAACTCTACGAGCAGTACTTC. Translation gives CASGLVLSQLYEQYF.

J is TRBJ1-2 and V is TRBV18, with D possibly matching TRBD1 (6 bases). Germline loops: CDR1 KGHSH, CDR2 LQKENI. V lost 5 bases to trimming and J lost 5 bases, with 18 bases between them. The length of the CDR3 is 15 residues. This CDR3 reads CASSNQQGPGYGYTF. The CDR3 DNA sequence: TGTGCCAGCTCAAACCAACAGGGCCCTGGGTATGGCTACACCTTC.

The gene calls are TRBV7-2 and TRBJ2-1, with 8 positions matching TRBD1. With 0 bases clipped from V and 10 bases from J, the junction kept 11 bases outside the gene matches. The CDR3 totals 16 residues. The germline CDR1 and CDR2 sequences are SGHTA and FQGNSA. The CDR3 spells CASSLAWAGGRGEQFF. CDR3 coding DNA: TGTGCCAGCAGCTTAGCGTGGGCAGGGGGCCGCGGCGAGCAGTTCTTC.

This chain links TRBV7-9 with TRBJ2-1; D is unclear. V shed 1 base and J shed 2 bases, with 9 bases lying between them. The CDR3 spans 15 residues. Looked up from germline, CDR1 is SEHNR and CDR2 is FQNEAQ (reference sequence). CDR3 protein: CASSLGNGPYNEQFF. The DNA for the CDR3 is TGTGCCAGCAGCTTAGGCAACGGGCCCTACAATGAGCAGTTCTTC.

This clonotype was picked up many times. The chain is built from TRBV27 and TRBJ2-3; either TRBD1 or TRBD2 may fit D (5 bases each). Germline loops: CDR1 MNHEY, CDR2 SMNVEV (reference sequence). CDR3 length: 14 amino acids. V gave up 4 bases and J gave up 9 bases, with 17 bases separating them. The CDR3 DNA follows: TGTGCCAGCAGTTACCACCCGGGACGGAGGACGCAGTATTTT. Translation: CASSYHPGRRTQYF.

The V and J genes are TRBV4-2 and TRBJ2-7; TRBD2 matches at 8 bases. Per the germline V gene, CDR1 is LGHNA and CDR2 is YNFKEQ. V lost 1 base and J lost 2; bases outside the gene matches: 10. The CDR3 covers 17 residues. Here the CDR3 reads CASSQVRGLGSPYEQYF. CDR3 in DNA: TGTGCCAGCAGCCAAGTTCGGGGACTAGGAAGCCCCTACGAGCAGTACTTC.

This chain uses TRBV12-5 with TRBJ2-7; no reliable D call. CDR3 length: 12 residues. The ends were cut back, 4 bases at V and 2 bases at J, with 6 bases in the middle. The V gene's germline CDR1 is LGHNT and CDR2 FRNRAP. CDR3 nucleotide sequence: TGTGCTAGTGGTTCGGTGGCCTACGAGCAGTACTTC. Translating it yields CASGSVAYEQYF.

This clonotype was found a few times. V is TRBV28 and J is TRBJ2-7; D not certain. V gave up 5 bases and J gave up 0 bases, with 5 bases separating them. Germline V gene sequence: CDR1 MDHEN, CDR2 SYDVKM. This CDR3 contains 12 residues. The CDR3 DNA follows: TGTGCCAGCAGTCCCTTCTCCTACGAGCAGTACTTC. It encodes CASSPFSYEQYF.

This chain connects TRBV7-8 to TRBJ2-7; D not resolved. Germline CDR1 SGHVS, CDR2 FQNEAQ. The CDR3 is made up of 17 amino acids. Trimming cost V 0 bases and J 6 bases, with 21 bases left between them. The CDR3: CASSLAEIPASPSEQYF. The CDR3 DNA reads TGTGCCAGCAGCTTAGCGGAGATTCCTGCTTCCCCTTCCGAGCAGTACTTC.

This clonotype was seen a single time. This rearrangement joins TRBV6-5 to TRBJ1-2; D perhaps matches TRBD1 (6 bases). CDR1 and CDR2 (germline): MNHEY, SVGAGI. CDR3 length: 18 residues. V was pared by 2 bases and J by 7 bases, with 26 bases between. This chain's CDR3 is CASSYGQGVDDQGTGYTF. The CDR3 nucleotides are TGTGCCAGCAGTTACGGTCAGGGAGTGGACGACCAGGGGACTGGCTACACCTTC.

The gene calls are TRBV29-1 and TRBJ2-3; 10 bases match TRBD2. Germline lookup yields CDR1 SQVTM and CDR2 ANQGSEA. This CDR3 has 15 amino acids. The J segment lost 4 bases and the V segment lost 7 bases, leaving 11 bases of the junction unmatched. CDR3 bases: TGCAGCGGGATTGGGGCTAGCGGGAGTTCAGATACGCAGTATTTT. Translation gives CSGIGASGSSDTQYF.

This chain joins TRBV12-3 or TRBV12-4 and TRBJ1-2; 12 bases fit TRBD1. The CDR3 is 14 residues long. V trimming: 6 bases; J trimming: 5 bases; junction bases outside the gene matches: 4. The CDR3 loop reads CASRGTGGAYGYTF. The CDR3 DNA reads TGTGCCAGCAGGGGGACAGGGGGCGCATATGGCTACACCTTC.

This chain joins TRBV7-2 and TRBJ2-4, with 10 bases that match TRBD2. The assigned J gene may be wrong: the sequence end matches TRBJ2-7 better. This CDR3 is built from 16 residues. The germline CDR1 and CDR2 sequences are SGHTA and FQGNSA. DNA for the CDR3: TGTGCCAGCAGCCAGGGTAGCGGGAGGCCCCTCGACGAGCAGTACTTC. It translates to CASSQGSGRPLDEQYF.

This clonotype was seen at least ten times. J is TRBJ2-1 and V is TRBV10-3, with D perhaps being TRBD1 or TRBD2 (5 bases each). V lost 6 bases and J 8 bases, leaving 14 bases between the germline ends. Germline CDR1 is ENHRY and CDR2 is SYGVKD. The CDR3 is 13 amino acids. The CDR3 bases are TGTGCCATCAGGGGGGTTGGCTCGGATGAGCAGTTCTTC. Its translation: CAIRGVGSDEQFF.

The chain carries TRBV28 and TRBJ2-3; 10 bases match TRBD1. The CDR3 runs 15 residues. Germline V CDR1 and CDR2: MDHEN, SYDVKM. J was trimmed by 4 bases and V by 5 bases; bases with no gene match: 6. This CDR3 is CASSPLDRGADTQYF. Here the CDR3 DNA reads TGTGCCAGCAGTCCTTTGGACAGGGGGGCAGATACGCAGTATTTT.

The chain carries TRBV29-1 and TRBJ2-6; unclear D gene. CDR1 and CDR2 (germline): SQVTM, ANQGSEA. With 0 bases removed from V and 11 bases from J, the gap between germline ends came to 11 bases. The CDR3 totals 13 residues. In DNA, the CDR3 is TGCAGCGTTGAAGACGCTCAAACGCACGTCCTGACTTTC. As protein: CSVEDAQTHVLTF.